This T cell receptor (beta chain) was documented in a study of cytomegalovirus exposure and HLA in healthy donors. Study observations and caveats: What a later analysis showed was that several of the most significant clusters appeared linked to common viral pathogens. With further analysis later on, most CMV-associated TCR beta chains appeared HLA-restricted. Reported performance of the classifier showed diagnosis of cytomegalovirus status with high specificity and sensitivity. When presence/absence was analysed, sequencing depth was taken to be roughly uniform across donors.

PCR employed 60 Vbeta and 13 Jbeta primers. The table came from immunoSEQ multiplex PCR; TCRdb's copy has only in-frame clones and leaves some out. The sample carries a few hundred thousand clones, about 80% recorded once. Of note for this clone: Its target is unknown.

This CDR3 contains 11 residues. CDR1 GTSNPN and CDR2 SVGIG come from the germline V gene (reference sequence). V gave up 5 bases and J gave up 12 bases, with 13 bases separating them. The receptor comes from a woman aged 60-75 years in good health and CMV-seropositive. The specimen sequenced was PBMCs. The V call is TRBV30, the J call TRBJ1-4; perhaps TRBD1 as D (5 bases). The CDR3 region has the DNA TGTGCCTGGGGGCGGACGGGGGAACTGTTTTTT. Residues: CAWGRTGELFF.